Following are 25 T cell receptor beta chains from one sample sequenced in a study of neurological immune-mediated disorders. As to time point: technical triplicate 3. TCRdb re-analysed the 5' RACE reads in MiXCR, keeping a single row per CDR3 protein. This table has tens of thousands of distinct CDR3 sequences, 16% appearing once. The source material was CD4+ T cells from blood. The source is a female donor with HTLV-1-associated myelopathy (HAM/TSP).

This clonotype has ten or more counts. V and J are TRBV24-1 and TRBJ2-3; 11 nucleotides align to TRBD2. Trimming at V came to 3 bases and at J to 5 bases, leaving 12 bases not matched to a gene. Germline assignment: CDR1 KGHDR and CDR2 SFDVKD. The CDR3 sequence is 18 residues long. DNA for the CDR3: TGTGCCACCAGTGATCTTGGTGGCCTAGCGGGAGGCGGAGATACGCAGTATTTT. This codes for CATSDLGGLAGGGDTQYF.

This clonotype was picked up many times. J is TRBJ2-3 and V is TRBV20-1; 9 bases line up with TRBD2. This CDR3 region has 15 residues. V was pared by 6 bases and J by 0 bases, with 7 bases of the junction left unmatched. The V gene's germline CDR1 is DFQATT and CDR2 SNEGSKA (reference sequence). CDR3 DNA sequence: TGCAGTGCCAAGCCAGCGGGAGGAAGCACAGATACGCAGTATTTT. Its translation is CSAKPAGGSTDTQYF.

There are many counts of this clonotype. This rearrangement joins TRBV20-1 to TRBJ1-2; 11 bases line up with TRBD1. CDR1 is DFQATT, CDR2 SNEGSKA, per germline (reference sequence). The V segment lost 6 bases and the J segment 6 bases; nucleotides outside the gene matches: 12. The CDR3 contains 15 residues. The CDR3 DNA reads TGCAGTGCCCTCGGGACAGGGGGGACGGGAGATGGCTACACCTTC. Its protein product is CSALGTGGTGDGYTF.

This clonotype has at least ten counts. CDR3 region: CASSPRHGYEQYF. The CDR3 region has the DNA TGTGCCAGCAGTCCCCGTCACGGCTACGAGCAGTACTTC. The chain joins TRBV27 to TRBJ2-7; D not resolved. This CDR3 is built from 13 residues. The germline V and J ends were trimmed by 5 bases and 3 bases, with 11 bases remaining between them. CDR1 MNHEY and CDR2 SMNVEV come from the germline V gene (reference sequence).

This clonotype was seen more than once but under ten times. The rearrangement links TRBV20-1 to TRBJ2-3; 9 bases fit TRBD2. CDR3 length equals 17 residues. Per the germline V gene, CDR1 is DFQATT and CDR2 is SNEGSKA (reference sequence). The J segment lost 2 bases and the V segment lost 3 bases, leaving 12 bases of the junction unmatched. The DNA of the CDR3 is TGCAGTGCTAGTAGTGTTAGTAGCGGGAGTTTCACAGATACGCAGTATTTT. It specifies CSASSVSSGSFTDTQYF.

This clonotype was found many times. The chain recombines TRBV5-1 with TRBJ1-2, with TRBD1 matching over 10 bases. Germline lookup yields CDR1 SGHRS and CDR2 YFSETQ. J lost 7 bases, V lost 0 bases, and 0 bases had no gene match. The CDR3 loop spans 13 amino acids. As DNA, the CDR3 is TGCGCCAGCAGCTTGGGACAGGGGGCTGGCTACACCTTC. Translating gives CASSLGQGAGYTF.

This chain links TRBV19 with TRBJ1-1; unclear D gene. Trimming took 3 bases from V and 7 from J, leaving 18 bases between them. Per germline, CDR1 LNHDA and CDR2 SQIVND (reference sequence). The CDR3 spans 15 residues. The CDR3 DNA reads TGTGCCAGTAGTATCACCACCCTGCGTCGAAATGAAGCTTTCTTT. Translated, it gives CASSITTLRRNEAFF.

The sample holds many counts of this clonotype. The CDR3 nucleotides read TGCAGTGCTAGCGGGACGTTTACCTACGAGCAGTACTTC. It yields the protein CSASGTFTYEQYF. The rearrangement links TRBV20-1 to TRBJ2-7; D is possibly TRBD1 or TRBD2 (5 bases each). The V gene's germline CDR1 is DFQATT and CDR2 SNEGSKA (reference sequence). V lost 3 bases and J 2 bases, leaving 11 bases between the germline ends. The CDR3 loop spans 13 amino acids.

This clonotype was picked up many times. The chain carries TRBV5-6 and TRBJ2-3; tentatively, D is TRBD2 (6 bases). Trimming stripped 4 bases from V and 2 bases from J, with 17 bases between. The germline V gene has CDR1 SGHDT and CDR2 YYEEEE. This CDR3 region has 16 residues. CDR3 residues: CASSRQGLALTDTQYF. The CDR3, as DNA: TGTGCCAGCAGCCGGCAGGGCCTAGCGCTCACAGATACGCAGTATTTT.

This clonotype was seen at least ten times. The genes are TRBV13 and TRBJ2-7, with 8 bases fitting TRBD1. J gave up 2 bases and V 7 bases, and 13 bases lay outside the gene matches. Germline V gives CDR1 PRHDT, CDR2 FYEKMQ (reference sequence). This CDR3 spans 16 amino acids. The CDR3 reads CASTMNEGQGTYEQYF. The CDR3 DNA reads as TGTGCCAGCACCATGAATGAAGGACAGGGTACCTACGAGCAGTACTTC.

This clonotype has ten or more counts. This rearrangement joins TRBV3-1 to TRBJ1-2, with TRBD1 identical over 7 bases. Trimming took 1 base from V and 8 from J; bases not matched to a gene: 7. The germline V gene encodes CDR1 LGHDT and CDR2 YNNKEL (reference sequence). The CDR3 consists of 14 residues. The DNA for the CDR3 is TGTGCCAGCAGCCAAGCGGACAGGCGCATCGGCTACACCTTC. Translated, it gives CASSQADRRIGYTF.

This clonotype was seen many times. This chain links TRBV18 with TRBJ2-5; TRBD2 is a possible D gene (5 bases). The CDR3 covers 14 residues. V was clipped by 2 bases and J by 5 bases, with 12 bases between them. Germline CDR1 and CDR2: KGHSH and LQKENI. The CDR3 bases are TGTGCCAGCTCACCAACCCTAGCTGGGGAGACCCAGTACTTC. Encoded protein: CASSPTLAGETQYF.

On this clonotype: A read error may be the cause here, since a much bigger clone is one base away. The chain has TRBV3-1 and TRBJ2-5; D perhaps matches TRBD2 (6 bases). CDR3 length: 15 residues. Germline CDR1 and CDR2: LGHDT and YNNKEL (reference sequence). The CDR3 DNA reads TGTGTCAGCAGCCTCCGTGGGGCGGGACAAGAGACCCAGTACTTC. Encoded protein: CVSSLRGAGQETQYF.

This clonotype was picked up many times. CDR3 DNA: TGTGCCAGCAGCACGGAGGGAGGAAACACCATATATTTT. It codes for CASSTEGGNTIYF. The V call is TRBV7-8, the J call TRBJ1-3; unclear D gene. V dropped 5 bases and J dropped 4 bases, with 9 bases sitting between them. The CDR3 spans 13 residues. In germline, CDR1 is SGHVS, CDR2 FQNEAQ.

Many counts were recorded for this clonotype. The CDR3 reads CASVGRVGTDTQYF. DNA of the CDR3: TGTGCCAGCGTGGGCCGGGTGGGCACAGATACGCAGTATTTT. The chain is built from TRBV6-6 and TRBJ2-3; D not certain. This CDR3 contains 14 residues. Germline-derived CDR1 and CDR2 are MNHNY and SVGAGI (reference sequence). V was shortened by 8 bases and J by 1 base, with 13 bases between the two germline ends.

Many counts were recorded for this clonotype. The chain combines TRBV6-5 with TRBJ2-7; 7 positions agree with TRBD1. The CDR3 is 13 residues long. Trimming removed 6 bases from V and 3 bases from J; junction bases left unmatched: 5. Germline V gene data show CDR1 as MNHEY and CDR2 as SVGAGI. CDR3 residues: CASSRDRYYEQYF. CDR3 sequence (DNA): TGTGCCAGCAGCCGGGACAGATACTACGAGCAGTACTTC.

This clonotype was recorded at least ten times. This sequence joins TRBV7-8 and TRBJ2-2; D is unresolved. The CDR3 has 15 amino acids. Trimming pared 2 bases from V and 5 bases from J, leaving 12 bases between. Germline loops: CDR1 SGHVS, CDR2 FQNEAQ. DNA of the CDR3: TGTGCCAGCAGCTTAAAAGGACCCCAGACCGGGGAGCTGTTTTTT. It is translated as CASSLKGPQTGELFF.

This clonotype came up many times. The chain recombines TRBV4-2 with TRBJ2-2, with D tentatively TRBD2 (6 bases). The CDR3 consists of 15 residues. V lost 0 bases to trimming and J lost 6 bases, with 11 bases between them. The germline V gene has CDR1 LGHNA and CDR2 YNFKEQ. The DNA for the CDR3 is TGTGCCAGCAGCCAAGAGGCGGGGTCCTCCGGGGAGCTGTTTTTT. Translating gives CASSQEAGSSGELFF.

This clonotype was recorded many times. V is TRBV5-1 and J is TRBJ1-2, with 10 bases fitting TRBD1. Germline V gene data show CDR1 as SGHRS and CDR2 as YFSETQ. This CDR3 has 16 residues. With 1 base clipped from V and 0 bases from J, the junction kept 3 bases outside the gene matches. The CDR3 is CASSLLGQGTNYGYTF. CDR3 in DNA: TGCGCCAGCAGCTTGTTGGGACAGGGGACTAACTATGGCTACACCTTC. The full variable domain, completed using reference TRBV5-1 and TRBJ1-2, is KAGVTQTPRYLIKTRGQQVTLSCSPISGHRSVSWYQQTPGQGLQFLFEYFSETQRNKGNFPGRFSGRQFSNSRSEMNVSTLELGDSALYLCASSLLGQGTNYGYTFGSGTRLTVV.

The rearrangement uses TRBV20-1 and TRBJ1-2; D uncertain. CDR3 length equals 12 residues. Trimming took 8 bases from V and 0 from J, leaving 10 bases between them. The germline V gene encodes CDR1 DFQATT and CDR2 SNEGSKA (reference sequence). The CDR3 here is CSNPEANYGYTF. The CDR3 DNA is TGCAGTAACCCAGAAGCTAACTATGGCTACACCTTC.

This clonotype was observed many times. V gene TRBV20-1 combines with J gene TRBJ1-6; no reliable D call. With 3 bases removed from V and 11 bases from J, the gap between germline ends came to 14 bases. The CDR3 length is 13 residues. Germline V gene data show CDR1 as DFQATT and CDR2 as SNEGSKA (reference sequence). The CDR3 spells CSASLQKYPPLHF. The CDR3 nucleotides are TGCAGTGCTAGTCTACAGAAGTATCCACCCCTCCACTTT.

This clonotype was counted ten times or more. V gene TRBV7-3 combines with J gene TRBJ2-7; TRBD1 matches 10 bases. In germline, CDR1 is SGHTA, CDR2 FQGTGA. With V trimmed by 3 bases and J by 6 bases, 8 bases remained unmatched. This CDR3 is built from 15 residues. As DNA, the CDR3 is TGTGCCAGCAGCTTGGGGGGACAGGGGTTCTCCGAGCAGTACTTC. Protein: CASSLGGQGFSEQYF.

This chain uses TRBV18 with TRBJ1-4; 8 nucleotides match TRBD1. Germline-derived CDR1 and CDR2 are KGHSH and LQKENI. The CDR3 has 17 residues. The trim removed 6 bases at V and 5 bases at J, leaving 14 bases unmatched. As DNA, the CDR3 is TGTGCCAGCTCGCAAAGGAGCCACAGGGGGGGAAATGAAAAACTGTTTTTT. Its protein product is CASSQRSHRGGNEKLFF. The full variable domain, completed using reference TRBV18 and TRBJ1-4, is NAGVMQNPRHLVRRRGQEARLRCSPMKGHSHVYWYRQLPEEGLKFMVYLQKENIIDESGMPKERFSAEFPKEGPSILRIQQVVRGDSAAYFCASSQRSHRGGNEKLFFGSGTQLSVL.

In its sample, this clonotype was seen many times. This chain joins TRBV5-1 and TRBJ1-3; weak D call: TRBD1 (6 bases). This CDR3 spans 16 amino acids. The ends were cut back, 4 bases at V and 0 bases at J, with 14 bases in the middle. The germline V gene encodes CDR1 SGHRS and CDR2 YFSETQ. The CDR3 nucleotides read TGCGCCAGCAGCGTTGGACAGCCGATCTCTGGAAACACCATATATTTT. Its protein is CASSVGQPISGNTIYF.

J is TRBJ1-5 and V is TRBV20-1, with 9 bases identical to TRBD1. Germline trimming cut 5 bases from V and 7 bases from J; bases unmatched to any gene: 6. The CDR3 length is 13 residues. Germline values: CDR1 DFQATT, CDR2 SNEGSKA (reference sequence). CDR3 DNA sequence: TGCAGTGCTCCCGACAGGGGGAAGCAGCCCCAGCATTTT. It yields the protein CSAPDRGKQPQHF.